This TCR beta chain was captured in a study of OX40 agonist ivuxolimab in advanced cancers. Generated by immunoSEQ multiplex PCR, the TCRdb table keeps only in-frame clones and is missing some. The data show under 90,000 clones, approximately 89% seen once. About this clone itself: A junction end diverges from the germline sequence, so it may reflect a read error.

The sequence came from an adult with an advanced solid tumor such as melanoma, head and neck, liver or kidney cancer. The material was CD4+ or CD8+ T cells sorted from blood, obtained in a trial of the OX40 agonist ivuxolimab.

CDR3 DNA sequence: TGTGCCGGCAGGCGGCAGGCCCATCAGCCCCAGCATTTT. It encodes CAGRRQAHQPQHF. The chain couples TRBV27 to TRBJ1-5, with D uncertain. This CDR3 contains 13 residues. Germline values: CDR1 MNHEY, CDR2 SMNVEV (reference sequence).